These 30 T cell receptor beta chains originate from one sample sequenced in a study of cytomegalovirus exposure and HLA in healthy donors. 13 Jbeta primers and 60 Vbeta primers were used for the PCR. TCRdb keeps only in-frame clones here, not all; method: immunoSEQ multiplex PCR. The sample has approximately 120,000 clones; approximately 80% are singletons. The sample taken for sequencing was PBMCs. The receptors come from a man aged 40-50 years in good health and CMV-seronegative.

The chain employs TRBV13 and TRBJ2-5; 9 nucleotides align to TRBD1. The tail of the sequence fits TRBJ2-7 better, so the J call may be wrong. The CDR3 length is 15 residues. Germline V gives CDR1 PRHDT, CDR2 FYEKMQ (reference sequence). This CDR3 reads CASSNPGQGWHEQYF. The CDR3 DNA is TGTGCCAGCAGCAATCCAGGACAGGGGTGGCACGAGCAGTACTTC.

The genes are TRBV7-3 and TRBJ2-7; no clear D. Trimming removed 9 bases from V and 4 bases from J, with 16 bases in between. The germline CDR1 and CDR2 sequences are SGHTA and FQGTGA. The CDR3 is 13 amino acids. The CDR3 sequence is CARTNTSKYEQYF. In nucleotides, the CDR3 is TGTGCCAGAACAAACACGTCAAAGTACGAGCAGTACTTC.

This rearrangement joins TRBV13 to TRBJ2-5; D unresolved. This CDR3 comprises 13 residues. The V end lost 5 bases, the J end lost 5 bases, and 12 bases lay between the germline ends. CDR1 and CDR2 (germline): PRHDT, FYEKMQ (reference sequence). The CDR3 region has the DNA TGTGCCAGCAGCCGGGTGTCACGGGAGACCCAGTACTTC. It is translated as CASSRVSRETQYF.

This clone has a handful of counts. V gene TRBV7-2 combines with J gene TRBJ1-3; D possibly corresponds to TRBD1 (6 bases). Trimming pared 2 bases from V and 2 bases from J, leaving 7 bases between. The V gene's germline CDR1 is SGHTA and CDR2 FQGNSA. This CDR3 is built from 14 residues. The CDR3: CASSLNRAGNTIYF. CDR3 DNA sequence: TGTGCCAGCAGCTTAAACAGGGCTGGAAACACCATATATTTT.

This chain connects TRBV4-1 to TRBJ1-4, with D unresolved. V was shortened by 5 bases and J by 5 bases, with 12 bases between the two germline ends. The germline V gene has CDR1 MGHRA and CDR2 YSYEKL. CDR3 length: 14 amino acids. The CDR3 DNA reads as TGCGCCAGCAGCAAAGGAACACAGAATGAAAAACTGTTTTTT. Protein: CASSKGTQNEKLFF.

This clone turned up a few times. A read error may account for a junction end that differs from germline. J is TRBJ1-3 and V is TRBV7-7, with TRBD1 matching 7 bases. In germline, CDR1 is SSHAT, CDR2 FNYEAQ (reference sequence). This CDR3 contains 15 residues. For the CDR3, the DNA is TGTGCTAGCAGCCCGGGAACAGGGGCTGGAAACACCATATATTTT. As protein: CASSPGTGAGNTIYF.

As DNA, the CDR3 is TGTGCCAGTAGTACCGGACTTTTTAATTCACCCCTCCACTTT. Its protein is CASSTGLFNSPLHF. This chain links TRBV19 with TRBJ1-6; D is undetermined. Trimming left V 4 bases short and J 6 bases short, with 10 bases between. Germline V CDR1 and CDR2: LNHDA, SQIVND (reference sequence). The CDR3 length is 14 residues.

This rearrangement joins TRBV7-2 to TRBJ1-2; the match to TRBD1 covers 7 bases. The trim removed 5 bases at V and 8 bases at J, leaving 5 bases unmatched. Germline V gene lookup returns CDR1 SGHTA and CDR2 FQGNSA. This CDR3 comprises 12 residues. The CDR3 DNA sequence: TGTGCCAGCAGCCTCGACAGGGCCGGCTACACCTTC. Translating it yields CASSLDRAGYTF. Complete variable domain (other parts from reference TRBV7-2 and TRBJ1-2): GAGVSQSPSNKVTEKGKDVELRCDPISGHTALYWYRQSLGQGLEFLIYFQGNSAPDKSGLPSDRFSAERTGGSVSTLTIQRTQQEDSAVYLCASSLDRAGYTFGSGTRLTVV.

CDR3 protein: CASGQGPGYTF. Here the CDR3 DNA reads TGTGCCAGCGGACAGGGACCGGGCTACACCTTC. The V call is TRBV28, the J call TRBJ1-2; 8 bases are shared with TRBD1. J was trimmed by 8 bases and V by 8 bases; bases with no gene match: 4. The CDR3 runs to 11 residues. CDR1 is MDHEN, CDR2 SYDVKM, per germline.

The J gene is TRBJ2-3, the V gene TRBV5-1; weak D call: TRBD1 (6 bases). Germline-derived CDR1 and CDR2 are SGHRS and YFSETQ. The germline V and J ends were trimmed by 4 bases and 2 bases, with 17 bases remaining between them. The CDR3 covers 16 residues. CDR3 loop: CASSITGNANTDTQYF. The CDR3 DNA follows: TGCGCCAGCAGCATAACAGGGAATGCGAACACAGATACGCAGTATTTT. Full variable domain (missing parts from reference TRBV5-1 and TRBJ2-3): KAGVTQTPRYLIKTRGQQVTLSCSPISGHRSVSWYQQTPGQGLQFLFEYFSETQRNKGNFPGRFSGRQFSNSRSEMNVSTLELGDSALYLCASSITGNANTDTQYFGPGTRLTVL.

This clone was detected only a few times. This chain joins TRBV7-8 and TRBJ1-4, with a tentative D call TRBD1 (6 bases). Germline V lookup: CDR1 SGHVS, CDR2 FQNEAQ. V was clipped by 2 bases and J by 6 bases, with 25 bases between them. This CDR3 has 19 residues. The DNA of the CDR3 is TGTGCCAGCAGCTTACGGGCTGCCAGGGCAGGGGTGGGGCATGAAAAACTGTTTTTT. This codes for CASSLRAARAGVGHEKLFF.

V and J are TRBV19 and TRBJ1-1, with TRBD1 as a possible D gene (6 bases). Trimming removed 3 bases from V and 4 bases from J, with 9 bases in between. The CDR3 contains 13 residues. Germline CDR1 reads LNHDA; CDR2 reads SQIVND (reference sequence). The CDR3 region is CASSIQGITEAFF. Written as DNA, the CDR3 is TGTGCCAGTAGTATCCAGGGGATCACTGAAGCTTTCTTT. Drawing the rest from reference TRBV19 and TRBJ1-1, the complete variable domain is DGGITQSPKYLFRKEGQNVTLSCEQNLNHDAMYWYRQDPGQGLRLIYYSQIVNDFQKGDIAEGYSVSREKKESFPLTVTSAQKNPTAFYLCASSIQGITEAFFGQGTRLTVV.

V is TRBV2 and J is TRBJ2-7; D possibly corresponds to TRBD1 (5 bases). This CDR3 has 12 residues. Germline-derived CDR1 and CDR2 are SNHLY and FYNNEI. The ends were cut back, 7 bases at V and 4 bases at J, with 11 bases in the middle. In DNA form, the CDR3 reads TGTGCCAGCATTAACACAGGTTACGAGCAGTACTTC. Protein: CASINTGYEQYF.

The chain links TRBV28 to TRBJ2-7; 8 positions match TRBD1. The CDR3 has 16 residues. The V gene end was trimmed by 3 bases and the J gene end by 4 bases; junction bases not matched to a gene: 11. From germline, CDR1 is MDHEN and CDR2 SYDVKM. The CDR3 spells CASSFLAGQGIYEQYF. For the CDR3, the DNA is TGTGCCAGCAGTTTTTTAGCCGGACAGGGTATTTACGAGCAGTACTTC.

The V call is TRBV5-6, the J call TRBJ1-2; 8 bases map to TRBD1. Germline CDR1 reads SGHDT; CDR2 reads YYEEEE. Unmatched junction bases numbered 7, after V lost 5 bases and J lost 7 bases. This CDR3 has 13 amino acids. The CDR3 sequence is CASRPDREVGYTF. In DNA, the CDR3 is TGTGCCAGCAGGCCGGACAGGGAAGTTGGCTACACCTTC.

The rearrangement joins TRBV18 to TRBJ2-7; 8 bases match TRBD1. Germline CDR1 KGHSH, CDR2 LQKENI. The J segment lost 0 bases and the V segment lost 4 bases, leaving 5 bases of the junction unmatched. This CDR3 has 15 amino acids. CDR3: CASSLGQALSYEQYF. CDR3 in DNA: TGTGCCAGCTCACTGGGACAGGCGCTCTCCTACGAGCAGTACTTC.

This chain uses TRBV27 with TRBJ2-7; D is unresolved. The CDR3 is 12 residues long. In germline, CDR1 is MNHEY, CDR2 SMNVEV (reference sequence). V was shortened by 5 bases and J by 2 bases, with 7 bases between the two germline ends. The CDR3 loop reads CASSPSPYEQYF. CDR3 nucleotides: TGTGCCAGCAGTCCCTCTCCCTACGAGCAGTACTTC.

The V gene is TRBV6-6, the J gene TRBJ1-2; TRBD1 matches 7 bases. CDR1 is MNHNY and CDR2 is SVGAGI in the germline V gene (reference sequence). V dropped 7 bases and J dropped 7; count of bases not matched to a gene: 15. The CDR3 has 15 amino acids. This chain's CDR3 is CASTDRQGVGGGYTF. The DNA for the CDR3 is TGTGCCAGCACCGATAGACAGGGCGTTGGTGGTGGCTACACCTTC.

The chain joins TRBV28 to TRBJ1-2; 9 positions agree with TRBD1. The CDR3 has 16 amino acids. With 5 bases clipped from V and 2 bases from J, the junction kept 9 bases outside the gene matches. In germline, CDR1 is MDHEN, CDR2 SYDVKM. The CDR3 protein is CASSQLPGQGNYGYTF. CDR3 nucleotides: TGTGCCAGCAGTCAATTACCGGGACAGGGAAACTATGGCTACACCTTC.

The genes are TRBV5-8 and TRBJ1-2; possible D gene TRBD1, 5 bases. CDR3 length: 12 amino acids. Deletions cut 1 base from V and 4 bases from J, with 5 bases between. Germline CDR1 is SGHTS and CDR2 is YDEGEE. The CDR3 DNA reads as TGTGCCAGCAGCTTGCAGGGCTATGGCTACACCTTC. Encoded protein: CASSLQGYGYTF.

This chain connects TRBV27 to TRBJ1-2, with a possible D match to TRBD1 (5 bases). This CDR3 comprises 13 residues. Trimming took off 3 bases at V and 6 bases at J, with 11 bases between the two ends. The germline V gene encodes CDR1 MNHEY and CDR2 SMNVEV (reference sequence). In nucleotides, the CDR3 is TGTGCCAGCAGTTTGGGGGGTATTGATGGCTACACCTTC. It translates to CASSLGGIDGYTF.

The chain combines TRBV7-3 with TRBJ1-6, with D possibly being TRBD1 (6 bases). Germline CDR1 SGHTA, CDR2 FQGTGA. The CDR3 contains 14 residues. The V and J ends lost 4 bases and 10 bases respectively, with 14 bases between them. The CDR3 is CASSSQGRGSPLHF. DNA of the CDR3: TGTGCCAGCAGCTCACAGGGACGTGGGTCACCCCTCCACTTT.

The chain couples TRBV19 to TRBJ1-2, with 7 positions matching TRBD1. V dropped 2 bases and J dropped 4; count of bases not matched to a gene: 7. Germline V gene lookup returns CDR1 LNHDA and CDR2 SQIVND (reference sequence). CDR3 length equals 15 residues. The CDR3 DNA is TGTGCCAGTAGTATACCCGGGACAGAACGCTATGGCTACACCTTC. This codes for CASSIPGTERYGYTF.

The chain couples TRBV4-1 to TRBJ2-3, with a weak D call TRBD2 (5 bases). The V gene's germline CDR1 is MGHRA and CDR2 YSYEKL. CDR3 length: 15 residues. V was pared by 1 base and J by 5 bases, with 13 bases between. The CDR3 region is CASSQVLLALDTQYF. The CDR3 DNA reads TGCGCCAGCAGCCAAGTATTGCTAGCTCTAGATACGCAGTATTTT.

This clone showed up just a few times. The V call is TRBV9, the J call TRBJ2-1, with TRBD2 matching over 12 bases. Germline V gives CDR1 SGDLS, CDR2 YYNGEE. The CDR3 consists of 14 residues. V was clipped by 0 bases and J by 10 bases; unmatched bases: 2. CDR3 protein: CASSVVGLAGEQFF. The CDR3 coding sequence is TGTGCCAGCAGCGTAGTCGGACTAGCGGGGGAGCAGTTCTTC. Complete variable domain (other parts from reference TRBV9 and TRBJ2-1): DSGVTQTPKHLITATGQRVTLRCSPRSGDLSVYWYQQSLDQGLQFLIQYYNGEERAKGNILERFSAQQFPDLHSELNLSSLELGDSALYFCASSVVGLAGEQFFGPGTRLTVL.

The CDR3 loop reads CASSAWTSGTDTQYF. The CDR3 DNA is TGTGCCAGCAGCGCATGGACTAGCGGTACAGATACGCAGTATTTT. The genes are TRBV9 and TRBJ2-3, with TRBD2 identical over 10 bases. Per the germline V gene, CDR1 is SGDLS and CDR2 is YYNGEE. V was pared by 3 bases and J by 3 bases, with 4 bases of the junction left unmatched. This CDR3 contains 15 residues.

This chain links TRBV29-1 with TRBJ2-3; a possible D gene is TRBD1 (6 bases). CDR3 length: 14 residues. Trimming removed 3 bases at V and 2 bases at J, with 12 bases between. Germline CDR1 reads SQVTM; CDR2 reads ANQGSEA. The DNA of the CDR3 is TGCAGCGTTGACTCAGGGGCCAACACAGATACGCAGTATTTT. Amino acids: CSVDSGANTDTQYF.

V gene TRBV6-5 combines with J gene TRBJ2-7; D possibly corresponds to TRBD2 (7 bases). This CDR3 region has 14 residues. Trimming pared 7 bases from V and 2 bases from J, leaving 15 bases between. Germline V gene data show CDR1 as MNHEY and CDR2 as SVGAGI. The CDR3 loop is CASNNGGAPYEQYF. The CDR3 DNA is TGTGCCAGCAACAATGGGGGGGCCCCCTACGAGCAGTACTTC.

The CDR3 DNA sequence: TGTGCCAGCAGTATCTCGACAGGGCCTAATGAAAAACTGTTTTTT. Translating it yields CASSISTGPNEKLFF. This rearrangement joins TRBV27 to TRBJ1-4; 7 bases map to TRBD1. Germline V gene sequence: CDR1 MNHEY, CDR2 SMNVEV (reference sequence). V dropped 5 bases and J dropped 3; count of bases not matched to a gene: 6. The CDR3 consists of 15 residues.

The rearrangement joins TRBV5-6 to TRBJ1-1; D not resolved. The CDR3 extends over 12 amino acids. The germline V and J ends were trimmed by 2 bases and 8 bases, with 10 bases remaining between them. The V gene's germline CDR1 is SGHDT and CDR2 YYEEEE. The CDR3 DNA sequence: TGTGCCAGCAGCTTTGCGCGGAGCGAAGCTTTCTTT. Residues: CASSFARSEAFF. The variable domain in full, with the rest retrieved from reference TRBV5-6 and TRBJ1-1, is DAGVTQSPTHLIKTRGQQVTLRCSPKSGHDTVSWYQQALGQGPQFIFQYYEEEERQRGNFPDRFSGHQFPNYSSELNVNALLLGDSALYLCASSFARSEAFFGQGTRLTVV.